The 12 T cell receptor beta chains listed next were all sequenced from one sample in a study of read filtering for tumor transcriptome and immune sequencing. From around 0.4 ug of RNA, a library with molecular barcoded alpha/delta and beta/gamma adaptors was made. One entry per CDR3 protein results from TCRdb running MiXCR on the reads. The sample lists tens of thousands of distinct CDR3 sequences; roughly 21% were seen once. The sample consisted of a population of CD138-negative cells sorted from bone marrow. The receptors come from a donor aged 40 or older with multiple myeloma.

The chain recombines TRBV2 with TRBJ1-5, with D possibly being TRBD1 (6 bases). Trimming shortened V by 4 bases and J by 7 bases, and 14 bases separated the two germline ends. The CDR3 totals 14 residues. In germline, CDR1 is SNHLY, CDR2 FYNNEI. The CDR3 bases are TGTGCCAGCAGTGGGGAAGGGACATCCCAGCCCCAGCATTTT. Amino acid sequence: CASSGEGTSQPQHF.

This clonotype was recorded many times. The chain joins TRBV7-9 to TRBJ2-5; TRBD2 might be the D (5 bases). V lost 4 bases and J lost 5, with 11 bases in between. Germline lookup yields CDR1 SEHNR and CDR2 FQNEAQ (reference sequence). This CDR3 has 13 amino acids. Here the CDR3 DNA reads TGTGCCAGCAGCTCTCGGGGTCGGGAGACCCAGTACTTC. Translating it yields CASSSRGRETQYF.

This clonotype appeared many times. The gene calls are TRBV7-9 and TRBJ1-4; D is uncertain. V was shortened by 1 base and J by 8 bases, with 8 bases between the two germline ends. Germline CDR1 reads SEHNR; CDR2 reads FQNEAQ (reference sequence). The CDR3 length is 13 residues. The CDR3 region is CASSLVSGEKLFF. For the CDR3, the DNA is TGTGCCAGCAGCTTAGTCAGTGGCGAAAAACTGTTTTTT.

This clonotype has ten or more counts. The chain uses TRBV4-1 and TRBJ1-5; D unresolved. CDR1 and CDR2 (germline): MGHRA, YSYEKL. This CDR3 has 15 residues. V gave up 0 bases and J gave up 4 bases, with 10 bases separating them. The CDR3 here is CASSQDTAKNQPQHF. DNA of the CDR3: TGCGCCAGCAGCCAAGATACAGCCAAGAATCAGCCCCAGCATTTT.

This clonotype was seen ten or more times. This chain joins TRBV4-2 and TRBJ2-3, with 10 bases lining up with TRBD2. This CDR3 is 19 amino acids long. Trimming removed 0 bases from V and 4 bases from J; junction bases left unmatched: 13. Germline V gives CDR1 LGHNA, CDR2 YNFKEQ. The CDR3 DNA is TGTGCCAGCAGCCAAGATCGATGGAGCGGGGGGGCCGATCCAGATACGCAGTATTTT. Its protein product is CASSQDRWSGGADPDTQYF.

The gene calls are TRBV20-1 and TRBJ1-1; the D is unclear. Germline V gene data show CDR1 as DFQATT and CDR2 as SNEGSKA (reference sequence). The CDR3 runs to 13 residues. Trimming shortened V by 4 bases and J by 4 bases, and 13 bases separated the two germline ends. CDR3 bases: TGCAGTGCTATTAATGTGGTGAGCACTGAAGCTTTCTTT. Its protein product is CSAINVVSTEAFF.

This clonotype showed up many times. The J gene is TRBJ2-2, the V gene TRBV2, with D perhaps TRBD1 (6 bases). Looked up from germline, CDR1 is SNHLY and CDR2 is FYNNEI. The CDR3 has 11 amino acids. Between the trimmed V and J ends, which lost 4 bases and 13 bases, there was a span of 10 bases. The CDR3 sequence is CASSAQGALFF. CDR3 nucleotide sequence: TGTGCCAGCAGTGCACAGGGAGCGCTGTTTTTT.

This clonotype was seen many times. V and J are TRBV2 and TRBJ2-4; D possibly corresponds to TRBD1 (6 bases). The V gene lost 3 bases and the J gene lost 3 bases, with 18 bases spanning the gap. Germline values: CDR1 SNHLY, CDR2 FYNNEI. This CDR3 has 17 amino acids. The CDR3 nucleotides read TGTGCCAGCAGTGACATTGGGACCAGGGGTGGCAAAAACATTCAGTACTTC. Translating it yields CASSDIGTRGGKNIQYF.

In its sample, this clonotype was seen many times. The rearrangement joins TRBV6-5 to TRBJ1-1; D not certain. Per germline, CDR1 MNHEY and CDR2 SVGAGI. The CDR3 is 15 amino acids. V lost 5 bases and J lost 4, with 17 bases in between. The CDR3 is CASSPIVPWFTEAFF. CDR3 DNA sequence: TGTGCCAGCAGTCCAATCGTGCCATGGTTCACTGAAGCTTTCTTT.

In regard to this clonotype: A clone one base away is much larger, so this may be a read error. This chain joins TRBV11-2 and TRBJ1-1, with unresolved D. This CDR3 spans 11 amino acids. Per germline, CDR1 SGHAT and CDR2 FQNNGV. Here the CDR3 DNA reads TGTGCCAGCAGCTTAGAAGGCAGACCAGACTTT. Translation gives CASSLEGRPDF. The full variable domain, with the rest looked up from reference TRBV11-2 and TRBJ1-1, is EAGVAQSPRYKIIEKRQSVAFWCNPISGHATLYWYQQILGQGPKLLIQFQNNGVVDDSQLPKDRFSAERLKGVDSTLKIQPAKLEDSAVYLCASSLEGRPDFGQGTRLTVV.

In this sample, this clonotype turned up many times. V gene TRBV7-2 combines with J gene TRBJ2-7, with a weak D call TRBD1 (5 bases). Germline V lookup: CDR1 SGHTA, CDR2 FQGNSA. V lost 3 bases, J lost 2 bases, and 11 bases lay in between. The CDR3 has 14 amino acids. The chain's CDR3 is CASSLGRAAYEQYF. The CDR3 DNA reads TGTGCCAGCAGCTTGGGCAGGGCGGCCTACGAGCAGTACTTC.

This clonotype was counted at least ten times. The CDR3 spells CASRASPGLPIEQFF. CDR3 in DNA: TGTGCCAGTAGGGCCTCCCCGGGACTACCGATTGAGCAGTTCTTC. V is TRBV19 and J is TRBJ2-1, with 7 nucleotides matching TRBD2. The CDR3 covers 15 residues. The V gene's germline CDR1 is LNHDA and CDR2 SQIVND (reference sequence). V shed 6 bases, J shed 9 bases, and the junction held 14 bases outside the gene matches.